This T cell receptor (beta chain) was found in a study of T cells after yellow fever vaccination. The CDR3 loop spans 13 amino acids. The V end lost 5 bases, the J end lost 5 bases, and 12 bases lay between the germline ends. Germline V gene sequence: CDR1 LNHNV, CDR2 YYDKDF (reference sequence). TCRdb recomputed calls from the 5' RACE reads with MiXCR, one row per CDR3 protein. The repertoire consists of almost 600,000 distinct CDR3 sequences, with roughly 14% occurring once and the leading ten covering over 11%. The V gene is TRBV15, the J gene TRBJ2-5; possibly TRBD1 for D (5 bases). The source was PBMCs, collected on the day of the yellow fever booster vaccination. The TCR sequence derives from a man in his thirties or forties who received the YFV17D yellow fever vaccine. The CDR3 loop is CATSVRARETQYF. The CDR3 DNA is TGTGCCACCAGCGTCAGGGCTAGGGAGACCCAGTACTTC.